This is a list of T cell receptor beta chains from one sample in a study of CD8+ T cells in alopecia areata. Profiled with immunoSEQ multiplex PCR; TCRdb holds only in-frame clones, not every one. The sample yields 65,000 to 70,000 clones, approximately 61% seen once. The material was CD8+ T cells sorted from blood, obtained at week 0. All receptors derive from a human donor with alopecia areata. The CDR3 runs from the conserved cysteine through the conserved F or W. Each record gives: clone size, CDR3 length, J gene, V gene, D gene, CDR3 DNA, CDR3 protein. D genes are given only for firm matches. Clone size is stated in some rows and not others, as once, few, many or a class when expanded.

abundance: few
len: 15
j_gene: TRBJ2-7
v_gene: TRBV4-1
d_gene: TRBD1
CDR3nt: TGCGCCAGCAGCCAGGACAGGGGGAGCTCCTACGAGCAGTACTTC
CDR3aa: CASSQDRGSSYEQYF

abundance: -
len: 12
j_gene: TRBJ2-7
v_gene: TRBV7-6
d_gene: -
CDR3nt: TGTGCCAGCAGCCGTTCGGGCTACGAGCAGTACTTC
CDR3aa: CASSRSGYEQYF

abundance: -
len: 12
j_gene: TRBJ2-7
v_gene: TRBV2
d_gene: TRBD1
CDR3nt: TGTGCCAGCAATACAGGGGCCTACGAGCAGTACTTC
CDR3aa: CASNTGAYEQYF

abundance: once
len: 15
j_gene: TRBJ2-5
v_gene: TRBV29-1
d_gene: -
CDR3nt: TGCAGCGTTGAAGATCGACGGGACCCCCAAGAGACCCAGTACTTC
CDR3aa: CSVEDRRDPQETQYF

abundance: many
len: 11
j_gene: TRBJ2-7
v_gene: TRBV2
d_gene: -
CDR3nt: TGTGCCAGCAGTGACACCTACGAGCAGTACTTC
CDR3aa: CASSDTYEQYF

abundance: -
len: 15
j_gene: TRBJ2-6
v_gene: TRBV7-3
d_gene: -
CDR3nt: TGTGCCAGCAGCTTTACCGGGGTGGGGGCCAACGTCCTGACTTTC
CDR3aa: CASSFTGVGANVLTF

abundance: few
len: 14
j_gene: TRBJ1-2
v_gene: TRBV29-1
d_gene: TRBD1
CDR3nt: TGCAGCGCAGGAACTACCGGGACAGACTATGGCTACACCTTC
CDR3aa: CSAGTTGTDYGYTF

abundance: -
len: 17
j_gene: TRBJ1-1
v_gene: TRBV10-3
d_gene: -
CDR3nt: TGTGCCATCAGTGACTTGGGGGAGATTTCCTTGAACACTGAAGCTTTCTTT
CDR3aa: CAISDLGEISLNTEAFF

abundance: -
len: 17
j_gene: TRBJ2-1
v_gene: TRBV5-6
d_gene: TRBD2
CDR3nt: TGTGCCAGCAGCTTGGACTGGCCTAGCGGGAACTACAATGAGCAGTTCTTC
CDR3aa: CASSLDWPSGNYNEQFF

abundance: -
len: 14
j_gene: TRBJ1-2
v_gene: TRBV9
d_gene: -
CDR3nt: TGTGCCAGCAGCTCGGACACAGGTCGACATGGCTACACCTTC
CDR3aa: CASSSDTGRHGYTF

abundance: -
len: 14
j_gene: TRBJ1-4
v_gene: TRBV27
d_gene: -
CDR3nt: TGTGCCAGCAGTGTAACAAGGGGATCTGAAAAACTGTTTTTT
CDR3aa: CASSVTRGSEKLFF

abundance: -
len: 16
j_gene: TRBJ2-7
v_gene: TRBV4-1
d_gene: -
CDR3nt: TGCGCCAGCAGCCAAGAGCTGCCAGTGAGCTCCTACGAGCAGTACTTC
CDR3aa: CASSQELPVSSYEQYF

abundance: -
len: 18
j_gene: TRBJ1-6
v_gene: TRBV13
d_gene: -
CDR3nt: TGTGCCAGCAGCTCGGGGTTTACAGGTGCGACACCCCGATCACCCCTCCACTTT
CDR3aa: CASSSGFTGATPRSPLHF

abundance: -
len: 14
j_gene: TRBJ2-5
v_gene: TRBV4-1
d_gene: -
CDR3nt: TGCGCCAGCAGCCAACGGACCTATCAAGAGACCCAGTACTTC
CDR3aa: CASSQRTYQETQYF

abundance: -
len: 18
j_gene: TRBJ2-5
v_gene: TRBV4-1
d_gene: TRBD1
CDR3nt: TGCGCCAGCAGCCAAGTCTTCGGGACAGGGGTACTGGAAGAGACCCAGTACTTC
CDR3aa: CASSQVFGTGVLEETQYF

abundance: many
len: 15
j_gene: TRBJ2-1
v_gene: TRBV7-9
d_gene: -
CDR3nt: TGTGCCAGCAGCTTAGAGGCCCGGCGGAAGAATGAGCAGTTCTTC
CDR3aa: CASSLEARRKNEQFF

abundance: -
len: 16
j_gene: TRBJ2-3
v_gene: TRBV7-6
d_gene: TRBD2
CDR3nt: TGTGCCAGCAGCTTAGTAGCGGGATCGGTTTCGGATACGCAGTATTTT
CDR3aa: CASSLVAGSVSDTQYF

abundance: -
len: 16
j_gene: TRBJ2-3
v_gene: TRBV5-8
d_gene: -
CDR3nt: TGTGCCAGCAGCTTGGACGGCGGGTTCTCCCCAGATACGCAGTATTTT
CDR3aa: CASSLDGGFSPDTQYF

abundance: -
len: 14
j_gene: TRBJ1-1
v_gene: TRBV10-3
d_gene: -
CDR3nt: TGTGCCATCAGTGAGTCGACAGAATCACCTGAAGCTTTCTTT
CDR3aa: CAISESTESPEAFF

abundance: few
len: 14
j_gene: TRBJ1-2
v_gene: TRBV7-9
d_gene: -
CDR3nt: TGTGCCAGCAGCCCTGGACACGCGGGCTATGGCTACACCTTC
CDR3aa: CASSPGHAGYGYTF

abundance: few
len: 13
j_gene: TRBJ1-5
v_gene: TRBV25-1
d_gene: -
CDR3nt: TGTGCCAGCAGTACATATGGCAATCAGCCCCAGCATTTT
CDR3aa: CASSTYGNQPQHF

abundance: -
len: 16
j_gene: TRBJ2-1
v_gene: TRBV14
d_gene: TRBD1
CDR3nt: TGTGCCAGCAGCCGCGGGACAGGGTGGATGGTCAATGAGCAGTTCTTC
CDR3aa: CASSRGTGWMVNEQFF

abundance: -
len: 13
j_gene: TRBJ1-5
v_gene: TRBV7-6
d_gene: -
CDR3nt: TGTGCCACCTCGCGACAGGAAAATCAGCCCCAGCATTTT
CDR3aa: CATSRQENQPQHF

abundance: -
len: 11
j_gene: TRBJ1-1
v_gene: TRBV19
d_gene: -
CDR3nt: TGTGCCAGTATAGGAAACACTGAAGCTTTCTTT
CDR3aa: CASIGNTEAFF

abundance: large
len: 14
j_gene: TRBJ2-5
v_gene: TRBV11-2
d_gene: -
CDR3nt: TGTGCCAGCAGCTTAATTGGCCTCCAAGAGACCCAGTACTTC
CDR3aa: CASSLIGLQETQYF

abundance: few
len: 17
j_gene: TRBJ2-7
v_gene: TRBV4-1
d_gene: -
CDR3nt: TGCGCCAGCAGCCAAGGAACCGGGACTGAAGTCTCCTACGAGCAGTACTTC
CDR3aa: CASSQGTGTEVSYEQYF

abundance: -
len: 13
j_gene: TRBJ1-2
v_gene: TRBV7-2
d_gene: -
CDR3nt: TGTGCCAGCAGCTTAGGCGGGCGCGAAGGCTACACCTTC
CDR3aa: CASSLGGREGYTF

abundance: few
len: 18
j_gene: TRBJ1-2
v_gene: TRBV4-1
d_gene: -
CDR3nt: TGCGCCAGCAGCGGGGGGTCTCCAGGACAATTGACTAACTATGGCTACACCTTC
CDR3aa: CASSGGSPGQLTNYGYTF

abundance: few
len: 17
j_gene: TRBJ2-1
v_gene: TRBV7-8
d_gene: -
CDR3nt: TGTGCCAGCAGCTTGGCCAGATCGCGGGTTAAATACAATGAGCAGTTCTTC
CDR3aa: CASSLARSRVKYNEQFF

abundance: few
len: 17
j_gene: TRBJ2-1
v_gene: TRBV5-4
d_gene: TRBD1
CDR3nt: TGTGCCAGCAGCTACAACTTTGGACAGGGGCCCAACAATGAGCAGTTCTTC
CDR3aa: CASSYNFGQGPNNEQFF

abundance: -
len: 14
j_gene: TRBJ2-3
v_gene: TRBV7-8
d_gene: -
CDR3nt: TGTGCCAGCAGCTTAGCGGACGACACAGATACGCAGTATTTT
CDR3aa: CASSLADDTDTQYF

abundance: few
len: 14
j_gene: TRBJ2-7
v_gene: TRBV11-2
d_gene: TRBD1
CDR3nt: TGTGCCAGCAGAACCGGACAGGGAGCCTACGAGCAGTACTTC
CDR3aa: CASRTGQGAYEQYF

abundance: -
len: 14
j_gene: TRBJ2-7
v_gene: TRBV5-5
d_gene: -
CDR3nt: TGTGCCAGCAGCTTGGAGATGGGCAGCCCGATTCAGTACTTC
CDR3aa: CASSLEMGSPIQYF

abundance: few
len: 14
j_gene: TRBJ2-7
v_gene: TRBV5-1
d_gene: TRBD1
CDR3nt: TGCGCCAGCAGCACATGGGACAGTCCCTACGAGCAGTACTTC
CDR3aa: CASSTWDSPYEQYF

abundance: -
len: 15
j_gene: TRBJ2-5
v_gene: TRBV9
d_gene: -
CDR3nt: TGTGCCAGCAGCGTAGAGGGGAGCGGTTGGGAGACCCAGTACTTC
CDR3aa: CASSVEGSGWETQYF

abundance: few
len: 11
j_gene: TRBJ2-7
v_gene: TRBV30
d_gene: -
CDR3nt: TGTGCCTGGAGTGTATCCTACGAGCAGTACTTC
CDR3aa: CAWSVSYEQYF

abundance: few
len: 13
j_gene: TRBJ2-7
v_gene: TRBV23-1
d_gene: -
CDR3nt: TGCGCCAGCAGTCAATTTGATCCCTACGAGCAGTACTTC
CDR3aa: CASSQFDPYEQYF